The 2 T cell receptor beta chains given below trace back to one sample, sequenced in a study of CD4+ T cells in melanoma (dated by TCRdb to 2021 to 2024). Library preparation was by the immunoSEQ multiplex PCR assay. The source is immuneACCESS, and TCRdb retained only in-frame sequences with V and J called. Part of the clones is not carried over; for the studies checked, unresolved V genes explain less than half of this, and the remainder is unexplained. This sample comprises 4,000 to 5,000 clones, 55% to 80% of them detected only once. Jointly, the top ten make up approximately 25% of the sample. What was sequenced was cells from a culture (not recorded whether cultured in vitro). These receptors all stem from a human donor with melanoma.

This clone was counted a single time. The CDR3 DNA follows: TGCAGCGTTGATCAGGGGCCGATGAACACCGGGGAGCTGTTTTTT. It translates to CSVDQGPMNTGELFF. The V gene is TRBV29-1, the J gene TRBJ2-2; a possible D gene is TRBD1 (6 bases). CDR1 and CDR2 from the germline V gene are SQVTM and ANQGSEA. The ends were cut back, 3 bases at V and 1 base at J, with 12 bases in the middle. This CDR3 spans 15 amino acids.

This clone was recorded a few times. The V call is TRBV7-6, the J call TRBJ2-1; 7 bases align to TRBD2. This CDR3 comprises 14 residues. Germline CDR1 is SGHVS and CDR2 is FNYEAQ. V dropped 7 bases and J dropped 4; count of bases not matched to a gene: 7. CDR3: CASTDPSGYNEQFF. Here the CDR3 DNA reads TGTGCCAGCACGGACCCTAGCGGTTACAATGAGCAGTTCTTC.